These T cell receptor beta chains were read from a single sample in a study of blood T cell repertoires in COVID-19. The method was immunoSEQ multiplex PCR; TCRdb's version includes in-frame clones alone and lacks a portion of them. Of approximately 470,000 clones listed, 75% to 90% are singletons. The sample was PBMCs or T cells enriched from blood (not recorded which). All receptors derive from a woman in her late teens or twenties who had recovered from COVID-19. The CDR3 runs from the conserved cysteine through the conserved F or W. The order of the fields is V gene, clone size, J gene, CDR3 protein. Clone size is not always given. Where it is, it says once, few, many or a class for expanded clones.

TRBV13	-	TRBJ2-5	CASSSSLVHGAGVATQYF
TRBV11-2	-	TRBJ2-1	CASSPPGDSYNEQFF
TRBV6-5	-	TRBJ1-2	CAGTRDRANYGYTF
TRBV27	-	TRBJ1-4	CASSSDRGGKLFF
TRBV2	-	TRBJ2-5	CASREAQETQYF
TRBV3-1/TRBV3-2	-	TRBJ1-4	CASSQERGSEKLFF
TRBV28	once	TRBJ2-5	CASSPYGGGSETQYF
TRBV5-1	-	TRBJ2-1	CASSLGQSSYNEQFF
TRBV5-6	once	TRBJ1-6	CASSLVGDRNSPLHF
TRBV5-3	once	TRBJ1-1	CARVTPRGFALTEAFF
TRBV28	-	TRBJ1-1	CAVPGRGTEAFF
TRBV19	few	TRBJ1-1	CASSKGRGMAPAAAFF
TRBV30	-	TRBJ2-3	CAWSNLAGRTDTQYF
TRBV7-3	-	TRBJ2-3	CASSLGQSLYTDTQYF
TRBV7-9	-	TRBJ2-1	CASSSKGQGNEQFF
TRBV3-1/TRBV3-2	-	TRBJ2-3	CASSQEAPDTQYF
TRBV4-1	-	TRBJ1-5	CASSQDLNGDQPQHF
TRBV7-9	-	TRBJ2-7	CASSLERQDEQYF
TRBV2	-	TRBJ1-2	CASRAPYGYTF
TRBV5-6	-	TRBJ2-7	CASSPGLAYEQYF
TRBV12-3/TRBV12-4	-	TRBJ1-2	CASRAGTGIRYTF
TRBV4-1	-	TRBJ1-1	CASSRTGGANTEAFF
TRBV3-1/TRBV3-2	-	TRBJ2-5	CASSQESSGRQETQYF
TRBV30	-	TRBJ1-5	CAWSTGGSNQPQHF
TRBV13	-	TRBJ1-1	CASSLGGGANTEAFF
TRBV5-1	-	TRBJ2-3	CASSLNGLSTDTQYF
TRBV5-1	-	TRBJ2-6	CASSLAHGGSGANVLTF
TRBV4-2	-	TRBJ1-2	CASRGGRGYTF
TRBV28	-	TRBJ1-2	CASSSWEGDYTF
TRBV25-1	-	TRBJ1-1	CASSGQGRNTEAFF